These 25 T cell receptor beta chains were sequenced from one sample in a study of control samples from healthy donors and cancer patients. Measured with immunoSEQ multiplex PCR; TCRdb has only the in-frame clones, and not every one. The sample has 100,000 to 150,000 clones; around nine tenths are singletons. The source material was blood. These receptors were obtained from a man over 45 in good health.

This chain joins TRBV29-1 and TRBJ1-1; D gene unclear. The V end lost 6 bases, the J end lost 4 bases, and 15 bases lay between the germline ends. Germline V gene sequence: CDR1 SQVTM, CDR2 ANQGSEA. The CDR3 spans 13 residues. The CDR3 nucleotides read TGCAGCGTATCTGCGGGAGGGAGCACTGAAGCTTTCTTT. Its protein product is CSVSAGGSTEAFF.

This chain uses TRBV2 with TRBJ1-1, with 9 nucleotides matching TRBD1. Trimming removed 7 bases from V and 6 bases from J; junction bases left unmatched: 9. This CDR3 comprises 14 residues. CDR1 is SNHLY, CDR2 FYNNEI, per germline. CDR3 sequence (DNA): TGTGCCAGCAAACGGACAGGGGATTTGTCTGAAGCTTTCTTT. The encoded protein is CASKRTGDLSEAFF.

V usage is TRBV4-1 and J usage is TRBJ1-6, with D possibly matching TRBD1 (6 bases). CDR1 and CDR2 (germline): MGHRA, YSYEKL. The CDR3 has 19 residues. Between the trimmed V and J ends, which lost 8 bases and 5 bases, there was a span of 28 bases. The CDR3 protein is CASASLGERQRGNNSPLHF. Written as DNA, the CDR3 is TGCGCCAGCGCCAGCCTGGGGGAAAGACAGAGGGGGAATAATTCACCCCTCCACTTT.

The rearrangement links TRBV5-1 to TRBJ2-2, with a possible D match to TRBD1 (5 bases). There are 15 residues in the CDR3. The germline gives CDR1 SGHRS, CDR2 YFSETQ. V lost 4 bases, J lost 1 base, and 11 bases lay in between. The CDR3 DNA is TGCGCCAGCAGCATACCCCAGGGGAACACCGGGGAGCTGTTTTTT. This codes for CASSIPQGNTGELFF.

V gene TRBV3-1 (or the pseudogene TRBV3-2) combines with J gene TRBJ1-5; no firm D call. CDR1 is LGHDT, CDR2 YNNKEL, per germline (reference sequence). This CDR3 has 16 amino acids. Trimming left V 4 bases short and J 7 bases short, with 20 bases between. The CDR3: CASSPEGGPLGQPQHF. In DNA, the CDR3 is TGTGCCAGCAGCCCAGAGGGCGGTCCTTTAGGCCAGCCCCAGCATTTT.

The chain joins TRBV10-1 to TRBJ1-1; 11 bases are shared with TRBD1. The J segment lost 5 bases and the V segment lost 3 bases, leaving 11 bases of the junction unmatched. CDR3 length: 17 amino acids. Germline V CDR1 and CDR2: WNHNN, SYGVQD (reference sequence). CDR3 region: CASSETRTGGTETEAFF. DNA for the CDR3: TGCGCCAGCAGTGAAACTCGGACAGGGGGCACGGAGACTGAAGCTTTCTTT.

The chain carries TRBV9 and TRBJ2-1, with 7 bases lining up with TRBD1. The CDR3 is 15 amino acids. The trim removed 4 bases at V and 9 bases at J, leaving 13 bases unmatched. The V gene's germline CDR1 is SGDLS and CDR2 YYNGEE. The CDR3 nucleotides read TGTGCCAGCAGCATCGGACAGGCCCGGTCCGGTGAGCAGTTCTTC. Translated, it gives CASSIGQARSGEQFF. The entire variable domain, with the rest obtained from reference TRBV9 and TRBJ2-1, is as follows: DSGVTQTPKHLITATGQRVTLRCSPRSGDLSVYWYQQSLDQGLQFLIQYYNGEERAKGNILERFSAQQFPDLHSELNLSSLELGDSALYFCASSIGQARSGEQFFGPGTRLTVL.

J is TRBJ2-2 and V is TRBV19; D possibly matches TRBD1 or TRBD2 (5 bases each). V gave up 4 bases and J gave up 6 bases, with 6 bases separating them. Germline loops: CDR1 LNHDA, CDR2 SQIVND (reference sequence). This CDR3 contains 12 residues. The CDR3 DNA sequence: TGTGCCAGTAGTAGAGGGGCCGGGGAGCTGTTTTTT. It specifies CASSRGAGELFF.

V is TRBV6-1 and J is TRBJ2-7; 7 bases are shared with TRBD1. Germline CDR1 MNHNS, CDR2 SASEGT. Trimming at V came to 2 bases and at J to 4 bases, leaving 8 bases not matched to a gene. The length of the CDR3 is 15 residues. CDR3 nucleotides: TGTGCCAGCAGTGAATTTCAGGGGGAGTTGTACGAGCAGTACTTC. Encoded protein: CASSEFQGELYEQYF.

This chain joins TRBV2 and TRBJ2-1; 10 bases fit TRBD1. The CDR3 covers 15 residues. The J segment lost 8 bases and the V segment lost 6 bases, leaving 10 bases of the junction unmatched. Germline V CDR1 and CDR2: SNHLY, FYNNEI. The DNA for the CDR3 is TGTGCCAGCAGAGCAGACAGGGGGCTGACTCATGAGCAGTTCTTC. This codes for CASRADRGLTHEQFF. The full variable domain, completed using reference TRBV2 and TRBJ2-1, is EPEVTQTPSHQVTQMGQEVILRCVPISNHLYFYWYRQILGQKVEFLVSFYNNEISEKSEIFDDQFSVERPDGSNFTLKIRSTKLEDSAMYFCASRADRGLTHEQFFGPGTRLTVL.

The rearrangement uses TRBV11-2 and TRBJ2-1; D not resolved. The CDR3 extends over 13 amino acids. The V end lost 1 base, the J end lost 10 bases, and 11 bases lay between the germline ends. Germline CDR1 SGHAT, CDR2 FQNNGV. CDR3 residues: CASSLARLREQFF. The CDR3 region has the DNA TGTGCCAGCAGCTTAGCGCGTCTGAGGGAGCAGTTCTTC.

This sequence joins TRBV30 and TRBJ2-7, with 8 bases fitting TRBD1. The CDR3 covers 13 residues. Germline loops: CDR1 GTSNPN, CDR2 SVGIG (reference sequence). The V segment lost 5 bases and the J segment 6 bases; nucleotides outside the gene matches: 9. The CDR3: CAWVRDRPSEQYF. The CDR3 DNA follows: TGTGCCTGGGTCCGGGACAGGCCCTCCGAGCAGTACTTC.

The chain combines TRBV9 with TRBJ2-5; D not certain. Germline loops: CDR1 SGDLS, CDR2 YYNGEE. The CDR3 loop spans 15 amino acids. V dropped 0 bases and J dropped 0 bases, with 9 bases sitting between them. CDR3 in amino acids: CASSVASDHQETQYF. CDR3 sequence (DNA): TGTGCCAGCAGCGTAGCATCGGACCACCAAGAGACCCAGTACTTC.

The chain joins TRBV10-3 to TRBJ1-1; tentative D call: TRBD1 (5 bases). This CDR3 region has 13 residues. Trimming stripped 5 bases from V and 5 bases from J, with 12 bases between. Germline loops: CDR1 ENHRY, CDR2 SYGVKD. In nucleotides, the CDR3 is TGTGCCATCAGTCTGCAGGGTAATACTGAAGCTTTCTTT. It translates to CAISLQGNTEAFF.

The rearrangement uses TRBV6-5 and TRBJ1-1; D gene uncertain. The V end lost 3 bases, the J end lost 3 bases, and 5 bases lay between the germline ends. Germline-derived CDR1 and CDR2 are MNHEY and SVGAGI. The CDR3 length is 12 residues. CDR3 bases: TGTGCCAGCAGTTATGGAGACACTGAAGCTTTCTTT. This translates into CASSYGDTEAFF.

V gene TRBV28 combines with J gene TRBJ2-3; D gene uncertain. V was trimmed by 3 bases and J by 2 bases, leaving 12 bases between them. Germline lookup yields CDR1 MDHEN and CDR2 SYDVKM. The CDR3 length is 15 residues. The CDR3 region has the DNA TGTGCCAGCAGTTTGTCATCCGACAACACAGATACGCAGTATTTT. Translating it yields CASSLSSDNTDTQYF.

This chain links TRBV3-1 (or the pseudogene TRBV3-2) with TRBJ2-3; tentatively, D is TRBD2 (6 bases). CDR1 is LGHDT, CDR2 YNNKEL, per germline (reference sequence). V shed 4 bases and J shed 0 bases, with 11 bases lying between them. The CDR3 covers 15 residues. CDR3 loop: CASSPTRTSTDTQYF. The CDR3 nucleotides read TGTGCCAGCAGCCCGACTAGGACTAGCACAGATACGCAGTATTTT.

CDR3 nucleotides: TGTGCCTGGAGCAAACAGGGTAGCAATCAGCCCCAGCATTTT. Translated, it gives CAWSKQGSNQPQHF. This chain connects TRBV30 to TRBJ1-5; D may be TRBD1 (6 bases). Germline values: CDR1 GTSNPN, CDR2 SVGIG (reference sequence). The V and J ends lost 3 bases and 0 bases respectively, with 9 bases between them. The CDR3 is 14 residues long.

The rearrangement joins TRBV3-1 (or the pseudogene TRBV3-2) to TRBJ1-5; the D is unclear. This CDR3 comprises 18 residues. V lost 4 bases, J lost 1 base, and 20 bases lay in between. CDR1 is LGHDT and CDR2 is YNNKEL in the germline V gene (reference sequence). The CDR3 loop reads CASSPSTRKKGSNQPQHF. CDR3 in DNA: TGTGCCAGCAGCCCAAGTACCCGGAAAAAGGGAAGCAATCAGCCCCAGCATTTT.

This chain links TRBV12-3 or TRBV12-4 with TRBJ2-5; no reliable D call. This CDR3 comprises 12 residues. V dropped 7 bases and J dropped 7 bases, with 13 bases sitting between them. The CDR3 nucleotides are TGTGCCAGCACCCGAAGTGGCGGGACCCAGTACTTC. Translating gives CASTRSGGTQYF.

This clone occurred once. The chain combines TRBV6-2 or TRBV6-3 with TRBJ2-3, with D hard to call. Germline CDR1 reads MNHEY; CDR2 reads SVGEGT. V was clipped by 2 bases and J by 3 bases, with 9 bases between them. This CDR3 has 14 amino acids. Written as DNA, the CDR3 is TGTGCCAGCAGTTACGGTAGGGTGACAGATACGCAGTATTTT. As protein: CASSYGRVTDTQYF.

The chain has TRBV6-6 and TRBJ1-1; D gene ambiguous. CDR3 length equals 14 residues. Per the germline V gene, CDR1 is MNHNY and CDR2 is SVGAGI (reference sequence). The germline V and J ends were trimmed by 4 bases and 0 bases, with 9 bases remaining between them. CDR3 amino acids: CASSFFPVNTEAFF. CDR3 DNA sequence: TGTGCCAGCAGTTTTTTCCCGGTGAACACTGAAGCTTTCTTT.

J is TRBJ2-5 and V is TRBV3-1 (or the pseudogene TRBV3-2), with a possible D match to TRBD2 (6 bases). CDR3 length: 15 residues. In germline, CDR1 is LGHDT, CDR2 YNNKEL (reference sequence). Trimming left V 1 base short and J 9 bases short, with 18 bases between. CDR3 sequence (DNA): TGTGCCAGCAGCCAAGGTAGCGGCGGCCGGGCGGCCCAGTACTTC. It translates to CASSQGSGGRAAQYF.

V gene TRBV9 combines with J gene TRBJ1-1, with D perhaps TRBD1 (6 bases). Germline assignment: CDR1 SGDLS and CDR2 YYNGEE. The CDR3 is 13 residues long. V lost 0 bases, J lost 11 bases, and 14 bases lay in between. CDR3: CASSVEGHSPAFF. In nucleotides, the CDR3 is TGTGCCAGCAGCGTAGAGGGACACAGTCCCGCTTTCTTT.

This sequence joins TRBV24-1 and TRBJ2-3; the D gene is possibly TRBD2 (5 bases). Germline CDR1 reads KGHDR; CDR2 reads SFDVKD. The CDR3 extends over 14 amino acids. V gave up 4 bases and J gave up 1 base, with 8 bases separating them. CDR3 DNA sequence: TGTGCCACCAGTGACCCTAGCCGCACAGATACGCAGTATTTT. Protein: CATSDPSRTDTQYF.